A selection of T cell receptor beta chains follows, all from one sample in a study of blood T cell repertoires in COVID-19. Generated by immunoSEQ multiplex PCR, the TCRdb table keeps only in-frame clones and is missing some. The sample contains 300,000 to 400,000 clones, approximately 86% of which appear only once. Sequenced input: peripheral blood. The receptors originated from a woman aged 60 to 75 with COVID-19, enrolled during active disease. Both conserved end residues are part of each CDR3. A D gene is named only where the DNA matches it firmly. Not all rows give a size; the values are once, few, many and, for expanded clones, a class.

cdr3_nt: TGTGCCAGCAGTTTAAACTGGGGAGCGGACACTGAAGCTTTCTTT; cdr3_aa: CASSLNWGADTEAFF; j_call: TRBJ1-1; clone_size: once; cdr3_length: 15; v_call: TRBV27; d_call: NA
cdr3_nt: TGTGCCAGCAGCGTAGCCGCGGGGGTCTACAATGAGCAGTTCTTC; cdr3_aa: CASSVAAGVYNEQFF; j_call: TRBJ2-1; clone_size: NA; cdr3_length: 15; v_call: TRBV9; d_call: TRBD2
cdr3_nt: TGCGCCAGCAGCATCTTCCTTGGGCAGGGGGTCTCTGAAGCTTTCTTT; cdr3_aa: CASSIFLGQGVSEAFF; j_call: TRBJ1-1; clone_size: NA; cdr3_length: 16; v_call: TRBV4-1; d_call: TRBD1
cdr3_nt: TGTGCCAGCACCGAGGGACAGGGTAAAGGGGATAGGTCAACTAATGAAAAACTGTTTTTT; cdr3_aa: CASTEGQGKGDRSTNEKLFF; j_call: TRBJ1-4; clone_size: NA; cdr3_length: 20; v_call: TRBV2; d_call: TRBD1
cdr3_nt: TGTGCCAGCAGCGTAGCTACGGTGAACTATGGCTACACCTTC; cdr3_aa: CASSVATVNYGYTF; j_call: TRBJ1-2; clone_size: NA; cdr3_length: 14; v_call: TRBV9; d_call: NA
cdr3_nt: TGTGCCAGCAGCTTGGTGTTTGGGCAGGGGAATGAAAAACTGTTTTTT; cdr3_aa: CASSLVFGQGNEKLFF; j_call: TRBJ1-4; clone_size: NA; cdr3_length: 16; v_call: TRBV5-5; d_call: NA
cdr3_nt: TGTGCCAGCAGCCCAGGACAGGCTCGAACCGCTGAAGCTTTCTTT; cdr3_aa: CASSPGQARTAEAFF; j_call: TRBJ1-1; clone_size: few; cdr3_length: 15; v_call: TRBV16; d_call: TRBD1
cdr3_nt: TGTGCCACCAGTGACTACAGGGGTGGCGGGGAGCTGTTTTTT; cdr3_aa: CATSDYRGGGELFF; j_call: TRBJ2-2; clone_size: NA; cdr3_length: 14; v_call: TRBV24-1; d_call: TRBD1
cdr3_nt: TGTGCTAGTGGTTCCCAGGGGGCGACCAATGAGCAGTTCTTC; cdr3_aa: CASGSQGATNEQFF; j_call: TRBJ2-1; clone_size: NA; cdr3_length: 14; v_call: TRBV12-5; d_call: TRBD1
cdr3_nt: TGTGCCAGCAGCTGGATCAAGGGACAGGTTGAAGAGACCCAGTACTTC; cdr3_aa: CASSWIKGQVEETQYF; j_call: TRBJ2-5; clone_size: NA; cdr3_length: 16; v_call: TRBV13; d_call: TRBD1
cdr3_nt: TGTGCCAGTAGGCCGGGGACTTATAGCAATCAGCCCCAGCATTTT; cdr3_aa: CASRPGTYSNQPQHF; j_call: TRBJ1-5; clone_size: NA; cdr3_length: 15; v_call: TRBV19; d_call: NA
cdr3_nt: TGTGCCAGCAGTGAAGGAGGGGGCGAAAGCACTGAAGCTTTCTTT; cdr3_aa: CASSEGGGESTEAFF; j_call: TRBJ1-1; clone_size: NA; cdr3_length: 15; v_call: TRBV6-1; d_call: TRBD1
cdr3_nt: TGTGCCAGCAGCTTATTGCCGGGATCTAGGGCAGATACGCAGTATTTT; cdr3_aa: CASSLLPGSRADTQYF; j_call: TRBJ2-3; clone_size: NA; cdr3_length: 16; v_call: TRBV7-3; d_call: NA
cdr3_nt: TGCGCCAGCAGCCCCTCGGGACAGTTGGGAGAGCAGTACTTC; cdr3_aa: CASSPSGQLGEQYF; j_call: TRBJ2-7; clone_size: NA; cdr3_length: 14; v_call: TRBV4-1; d_call: TRBD1
cdr3_nt: TGTGCCAGCAGCTCCCCGGGGGCCTACGAGCAGTACTTC; cdr3_aa: CASSSPGAYEQYF; j_call: TRBJ2-7; clone_size: NA; cdr3_length: 13; v_call: TRBV7-2; d_call: NA
cdr3_nt: TGTGCCAGCAGAGCGACTAGCGGGGGGGCCGGGGAGACCCAGTACTTC; cdr3_aa: CASRATSGGAGETQYF; j_call: TRBJ2-5; clone_size: NA; cdr3_length: 16; v_call: TRBV2; d_call: TRBD2
cdr3_nt: TGCGCCAGCAGCTTGCACGGGGGTAAATATGAGCAGTTCTTC; cdr3_aa: CASSLHGGKYEQFF; j_call: TRBJ2-1; clone_size: NA; cdr3_length: 14; v_call: TRBV5-1; d_call: NA
cdr3_nt: TGTGCCTGGAAAAAGGAGGGGAGACGGGGAAACACCATATATTTT; cdr3_aa: CAWKKEGRRGNTIYF; j_call: TRBJ1-3; clone_size: NA; cdr3_length: 15; v_call: TRBV30; d_call: NA
cdr3_nt: TGTGCCAGCAGCGGACAGGGAAAAGACTATGGCTACACCTTC; cdr3_aa: CASSGQGKDYGYTF; j_call: TRBJ1-2; clone_size: NA; cdr3_length: 14; v_call: TRBV7-2; d_call: TRBD1
cdr3_nt: TGTGCCTGGAGTGTACAGGACGGGCTTAATTCACCCCTCCACTTT; cdr3_aa: CAWSVQDGLNSPLHF; j_call: TRBJ1-6; clone_size: NA; cdr3_length: 15; v_call: TRBV30; d_call: NA
cdr3_nt: TGTGCCAGCAGCCAAGATCCGGGCAGCGGTGGGACCCAGTACTTC; cdr3_aa: CASSQDPGSGGTQYF; j_call: TRBJ2-5; clone_size: NA; cdr3_length: 15; v_call: TRBV4-2; d_call: NA
cdr3_nt: TGTGCCAGTAGTACCGGGGTTAACAATGAGCAGTTCTTC; cdr3_aa: CASSTGVNNEQFF; j_call: TRBJ2-1; clone_size: NA; cdr3_length: 13; v_call: TRBV19; d_call: NA
cdr3_nt: TGCGCCAGCATGTTTGCAGGGTTTAGCTCTGGCTACACCTTC; cdr3_aa: CASMFAGFSSGYTF; j_call: TRBJ1-2; clone_size: few; cdr3_length: 14; v_call: TRBV10-2; d_call: NA
cdr3_nt: TGTGCCAGCAGTATGGGGACAGTCTGGGCCCCCTACGAGCAGTACTTC; cdr3_aa: CASSMGTVWAPYEQYF; j_call: TRBJ2-7; clone_size: NA; cdr3_length: 16; v_call: TRBV27; d_call: TRBD1
cdr3_nt: TGCGCCAGCAGCCCCGGGACAGTCGACTATGGCTACACCTTC; cdr3_aa: CASSPGTVDYGYTF; j_call: TRBJ1-2; clone_size: NA; cdr3_length: 14; v_call: TRBV5-1; d_call: TRBD1
cdr3_nt: TGTGCCAGCAGCTACAGGACAGGGGATAAAAACATTCAGTACTTC; cdr3_aa: CASSYRTGDKNIQYF; j_call: TRBJ2-4; clone_size: few; cdr3_length: 15; v_call: TRBV7-2; d_call: TRBD1
cdr3_nt: TGCAGTGCTAGTACCGCGGAAAAACTGTTTTTT; cdr3_aa: CSASTAEKLFF; j_call: TRBJ1-4; clone_size: NA; cdr3_length: 11; v_call: TRBV20-1; d_call: NA
cdr3_nt: TGCAGCGCCCAGGTCGGCGGGGGGGCGGGGAATGAGCAGTTCTTC; cdr3_aa: CSAQVGGGAGNEQFF; j_call: TRBJ2-1; clone_size: NA; cdr3_length: 15; v_call: TRBV29-1; d_call: TRBD2